Each of the 5 T cell receptor beta chains below was sequenced from the same sample in a study of memory CD4+ T cells and cytomegalovirus serostatus. Only in-frame clones appear in the TCRdb table, and some are missing; sequencing was by immunoSEQ multiplex PCR. Among approximately 46,000 clones listed, about three quarters were seen once. Single viable CD3+CD4+CD8-CD45RO+ cells were sorted as the memory CD4+ T cells. Sequencing input: memory CD4+ T cells from blood. All receptors derive from an adult in good health and CMV-seronegative.

This clone was counted a few times. The sample has other DNA sequences that encode this CDR3 too. This chain joins TRBV7-2 and TRBJ1-5; D might be TRBD1 (6 bases). The ends were cut back, 2 bases at V and 4 bases at J, with 6 bases in the middle. Germline V gene sequence: CDR1 SGHTA, CDR2 FQGNSA. The CDR3 contains 13 residues. The CDR3 sequence: CASSLRGNQPQHF. For the CDR3, the DNA is TGTGCCAGCAGCTTAAGGGGGAATCAGCCCCAGCATTTT.

This sequence joins TRBV7-9 and TRBJ1-4; 8 nucleotides match TRBD1. CDR1 is SEHNR, CDR2 FQNEAQ, per germline (reference sequence). With 5 bases clipped from V and 8 bases from J, the junction kept 13 bases outside the gene matches. This CDR3 spans 16 amino acids. CDR3 coding DNA: TGTGCCAGCAGCCCCGGGCAGGGGGCCTCGCAGGAAAAACTGTTTTTT. This sequence encodes CASSPGQGASQEKLFF.

The V call is TRBV6-1, the J call TRBJ1-5; 7 positions agree with TRBD1. Germline V gene sequence: CDR1 MNHNS, CDR2 SASEGT. The CDR3 consists of 12 residues. V dropped 8 bases and J dropped 6; count of bases not matched to a gene: 4. CDR3 nucleotides: TGTGCCAGCGGCGACAGGGCTCAGCCCCAGCATTTT. Protein: CASGDRAQPQHF.

The chain combines TRBV6-5 with TRBJ1-1, with 9 bases fitting TRBD1. This CDR3 spans 13 amino acids. CDR1 MNHEY and CDR2 SVGAGI come from the germline V gene. V shed 6 bases, J shed 4 bases, and the junction held 3 bases outside the gene matches. The CDR3 here is CASRSTGGTEAFF. The CDR3 DNA reads TGTGCCAGCAGGTCGACAGGGGGCACTGAAGCTTTCTTT.

This clone was detected only a few times. The J gene is TRBJ2-3, the V gene TRBV5-1; D is undetermined. CDR3 length: 14 amino acids. Germline-derived CDR1 and CDR2 are SGHRS and YFSETQ. Trimming took off 0 bases at V and 2 bases at J, with 7 bases between the two ends. The CDR3, as DNA: TGCGCCAGCAGCTTGGAATCGGACACAGATACGCAGTATTTT. Translating gives CASSLESDTDTQYF.